This T cell receptor (beta chain) derives from a study of neurological immune-mediated disorders. Notes on the study in general: The multiple sclerosis repertoire cluster was not associated with any clinical or MRI feature, with the authors stating that larger cohorts are needed.

With 10-nucleotide random UMIs included, cDNA was synthesized by 5'RACE. Every sequencing run generated over 190 million TCR-beta sequences from 15-18 subjects. MiXCR was run by TCRdb on the 5' RACE reads, yielding one entry per CDR3 protein. This sample has nearly 60,000 distinct CDR3 sequences, with about 3.2% found just once. In this sample, this clonotype turned up many times. Its antigen remains unidentified. The CDR3 has 13 amino acids. Germline V gene lookup returns CDR1 SGHTA and CDR2 FQGNSA. Deletions cut 5 bases from V and 5 bases from J, with 13 bases between. This TCR was recovered from a woman aged 60-75 years with multiple sclerosis. The sequenced sample was PBMCs. V is TRBV7-2 and J is TRBJ2-7; no clear D. This CDR3 reads CASSHFLLNEQYF. The CDR3 bases are TGTGCCAGCAGCCATTTCCTACTTAACGAGCAGTACTTC.